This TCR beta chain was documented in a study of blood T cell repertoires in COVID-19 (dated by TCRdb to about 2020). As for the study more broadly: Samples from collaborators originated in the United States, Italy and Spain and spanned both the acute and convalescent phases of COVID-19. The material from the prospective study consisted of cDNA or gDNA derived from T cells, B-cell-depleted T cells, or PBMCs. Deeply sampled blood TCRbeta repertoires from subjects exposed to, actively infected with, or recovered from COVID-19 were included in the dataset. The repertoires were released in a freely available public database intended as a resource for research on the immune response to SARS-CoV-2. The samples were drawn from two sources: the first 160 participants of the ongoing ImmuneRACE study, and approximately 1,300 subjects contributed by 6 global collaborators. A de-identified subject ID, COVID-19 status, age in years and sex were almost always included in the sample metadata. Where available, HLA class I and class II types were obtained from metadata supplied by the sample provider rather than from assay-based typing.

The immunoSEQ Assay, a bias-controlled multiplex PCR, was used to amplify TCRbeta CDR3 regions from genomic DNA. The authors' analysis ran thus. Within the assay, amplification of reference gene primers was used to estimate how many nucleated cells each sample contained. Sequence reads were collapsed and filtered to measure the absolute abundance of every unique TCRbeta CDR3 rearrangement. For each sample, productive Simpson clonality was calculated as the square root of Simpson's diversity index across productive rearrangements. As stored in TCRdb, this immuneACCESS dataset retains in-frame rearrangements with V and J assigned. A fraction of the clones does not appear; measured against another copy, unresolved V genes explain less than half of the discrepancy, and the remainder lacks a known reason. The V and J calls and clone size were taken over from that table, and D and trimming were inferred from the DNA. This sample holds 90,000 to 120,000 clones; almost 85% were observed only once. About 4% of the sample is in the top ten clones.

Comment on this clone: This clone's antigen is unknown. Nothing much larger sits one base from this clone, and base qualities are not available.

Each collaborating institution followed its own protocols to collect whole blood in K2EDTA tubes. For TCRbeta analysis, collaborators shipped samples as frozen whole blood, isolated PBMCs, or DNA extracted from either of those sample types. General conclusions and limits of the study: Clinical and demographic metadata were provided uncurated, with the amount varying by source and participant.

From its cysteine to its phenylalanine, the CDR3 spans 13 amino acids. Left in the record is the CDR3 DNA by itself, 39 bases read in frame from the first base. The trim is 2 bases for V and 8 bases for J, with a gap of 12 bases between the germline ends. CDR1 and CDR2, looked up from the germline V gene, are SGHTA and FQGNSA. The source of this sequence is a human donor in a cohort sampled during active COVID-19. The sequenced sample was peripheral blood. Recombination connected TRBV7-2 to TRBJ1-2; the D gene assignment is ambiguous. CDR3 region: CASSLPGGRGYTF. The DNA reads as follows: TGTGCCAGCAGCTTACCGGGAGGGAGAGGCTACACCTTC. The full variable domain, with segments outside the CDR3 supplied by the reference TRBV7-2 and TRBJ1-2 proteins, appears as GAGVSQSPSNKVTEKGKDVELRCDPISGHTALYWYRQSLGQGLEFLIYFQGNSAPDKSGLPSDRFSAERTGGSVSTLTIQRTQQEDSAVYLCASSLPGGRGYTFGSGTRLTVV.